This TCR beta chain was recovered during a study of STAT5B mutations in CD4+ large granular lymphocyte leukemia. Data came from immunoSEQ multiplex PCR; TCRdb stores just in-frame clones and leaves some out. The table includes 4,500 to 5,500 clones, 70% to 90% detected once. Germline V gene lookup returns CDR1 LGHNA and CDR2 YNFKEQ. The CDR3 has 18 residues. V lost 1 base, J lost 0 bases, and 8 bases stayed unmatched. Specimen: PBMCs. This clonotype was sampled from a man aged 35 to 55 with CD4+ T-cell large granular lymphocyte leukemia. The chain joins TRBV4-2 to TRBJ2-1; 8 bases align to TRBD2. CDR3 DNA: TGTGCCAGCAGCCAAGGATTACTAGCGGTCGGCTCCTACAATGAGCAGTTCTTC. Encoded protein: CASSQGLLAVGSYNEQFF.